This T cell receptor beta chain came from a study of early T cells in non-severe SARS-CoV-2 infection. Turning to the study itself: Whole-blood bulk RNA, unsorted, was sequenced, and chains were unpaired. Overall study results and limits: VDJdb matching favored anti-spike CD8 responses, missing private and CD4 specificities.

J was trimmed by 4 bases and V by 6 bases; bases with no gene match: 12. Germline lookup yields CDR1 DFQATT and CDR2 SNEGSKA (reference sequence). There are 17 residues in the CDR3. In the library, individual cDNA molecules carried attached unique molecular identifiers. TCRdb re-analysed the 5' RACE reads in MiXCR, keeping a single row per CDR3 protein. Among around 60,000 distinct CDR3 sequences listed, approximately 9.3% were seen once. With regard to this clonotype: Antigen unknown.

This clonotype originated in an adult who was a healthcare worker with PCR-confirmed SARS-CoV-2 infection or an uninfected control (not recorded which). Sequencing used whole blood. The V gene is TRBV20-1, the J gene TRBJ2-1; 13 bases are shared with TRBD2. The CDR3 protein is CSALQLPGLAGYNEQFF. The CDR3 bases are TGCAGTGCCCTTCAGCTTCCGGGACTAGCGGGGTACAATGAGCAGTTCTTC.